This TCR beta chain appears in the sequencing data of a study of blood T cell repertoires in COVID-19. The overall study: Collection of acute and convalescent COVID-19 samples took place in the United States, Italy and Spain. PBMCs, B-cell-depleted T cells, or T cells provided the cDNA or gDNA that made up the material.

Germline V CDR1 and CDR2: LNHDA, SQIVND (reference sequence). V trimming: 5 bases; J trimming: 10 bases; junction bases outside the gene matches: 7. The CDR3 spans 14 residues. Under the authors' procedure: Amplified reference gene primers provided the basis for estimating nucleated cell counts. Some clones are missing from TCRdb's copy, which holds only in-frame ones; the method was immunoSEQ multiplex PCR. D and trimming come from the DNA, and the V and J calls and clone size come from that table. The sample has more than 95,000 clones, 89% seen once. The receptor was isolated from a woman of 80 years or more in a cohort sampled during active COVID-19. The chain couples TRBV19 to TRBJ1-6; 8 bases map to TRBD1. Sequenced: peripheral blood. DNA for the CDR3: TGTGCCAGTAGTGAAGGGACAGGCGGCTCACCCCTCCACTTT. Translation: CASSEGTGGSPLHF.